One T cell receptor (beta chain) is described in this entry. These data originate in a study of neurological immune-mediated disorders. Losses at the gene ends were 3 bases for V and 1 base for J; bases not matched to a gene: 8. Looked up from germline, CDR1 is DFQATT and CDR2 is SNEGSKA (reference sequence). The CDR3 is 15 amino acids. TCRdb fed the 5' RACE reads into MiXCR, producing one record per CDR3 protein. The sample includes roughly 70,000 distinct CDR3 sequences, 4.8% of them seen just once. The chain recombines TRBV20-1 with TRBJ1-2; the match to TRBD1 covers 7 bases. The sample taken for sequencing was PBMCs. This clonotype was obtained from a woman in her seventies with multiple sclerosis. CDR3 sequence reads: CSASPGGPYNYGYTF. The CDR3 DNA reads TGCAGTGCTAGCCCAGGGGGGCCCTATAACTATGGCTACACCTTC.